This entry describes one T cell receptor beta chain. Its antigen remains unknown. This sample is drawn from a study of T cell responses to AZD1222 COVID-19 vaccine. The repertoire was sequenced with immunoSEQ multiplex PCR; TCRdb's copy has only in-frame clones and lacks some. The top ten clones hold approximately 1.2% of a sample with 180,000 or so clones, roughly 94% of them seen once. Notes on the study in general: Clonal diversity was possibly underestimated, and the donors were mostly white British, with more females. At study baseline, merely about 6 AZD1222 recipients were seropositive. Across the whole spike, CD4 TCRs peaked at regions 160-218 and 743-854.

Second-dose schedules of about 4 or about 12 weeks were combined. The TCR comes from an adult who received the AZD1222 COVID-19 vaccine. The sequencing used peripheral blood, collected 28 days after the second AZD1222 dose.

CDR3 amino acids: CASSQDSGGEQFF. CDR3 bases: TGTGCCAGCAGCCAAGATTCGGGAGGTGAGCAGTTCTTC. This rearrangement joins TRBV4-2 to TRBJ2-1; 7 nucleotides align to TRBD2. With V trimmed by 0 bases and J by 9 bases, 2 bases remained unmatched. Per germline, CDR1 LGHNA and CDR2 YNFKEQ. CDR3 length equals 13 residues.